This entry concerns a single TCR beta chain. What this receptor recognizes is not known. No base-level quality is on record; no much larger clone is a single base apart. The immunoSEQ Assay, a bias-controlled multiplex PCR, was used to amplify TCRbeta CDR3 regions from genomic DNA. The authors processed their data as follows. Nucleated cell counts per sample were estimated from amplification of reference gene primers within the assay. To quantify the absolute abundance of each unique TCRbeta CDR3 rearrangement, sequence reads were collapsed and filtered. For each sample, productive Simpson clonality was calculated as the square root of Simpson's diversity index across productive rearrangements. TCRdb retrieved this table from immuneACCESS and kept in-frame rearrangements only. Not all clones are present; in checked studies, unresolved V genes account for under half, and no reason is known for the remainder. That table furnishes V, J and clone size, whereas the DNA furnished D and trimming. This sample lists around 150,000 clones; 76% were detected once. The ten largest clones take up more than 3.5% of the sample.

This sample is part of a study of blood T cell repertoires in COVID-19 (TCRdb year 2020). General notes on the study: Samples covering the acute and convalescent phases of COVID-19 were provided by collaborators in the United States, Italy and Spain. Where HLA class I and class II types were available, the types were taken from metadata supplied by the sample provider, not from assay-based typing. The repertoires were released in a freely available public database meant as a resource for research on the immune response to SARS-CoV-2. The samples were drawn from two sources: the first 160 participants of the ongoing ImmuneRACE study, and 1,254 subjects contributed by 6 global collaborators. The prospective study material was composed of cDNA or gDNA derived from T cells, B-cell-depleted T cells, or PBMCs. Sample metadata almost always included a de-identified subject ID, COVID-19 status, age in years and sex. The dataset comprised deeply sampled blood TCRbeta repertoires from subjects exposed to, actively infected with, or recovered from COVID-19.

The V end gives up 5 bases and the J end 4 bases, leaving 2 bases in the junction not matched to a gene. From the germline V gene, CDR1 is SGHTA and CDR2 is FQGTGA. From the cysteine through the phenylalanine, the CDR3 covers 13 amino acids. Just the 39-base CDR3 DNA is kept, in frame starting at base 1. What the authors observed across the whole study: The amount of clinical and demographic metadata varied by source and participant and was provided uncurated.

The collaborating institutions used their own protocols to collect whole blood in K2EDTA tubes. For TCRbeta analysis, collaborators shipped samples in one of three forms: frozen whole blood, isolated PBMCs, or DNA extracted from either of those sample types. The V gene is TRBV7-3 and the J gene is TRBJ2-7, and 10 junction bases match TRBD2. The sequence was obtained from an elderly woman with active or convalescent COVID-19. Sequencing was performed on peripheral blood. This receptor carries the CDR3 CASSSSGGYEQYF. The sequence in DNA is TGTGCCAGCAGCAGTAGCGGGGGGTACGAGCAGTACTTC. With the portions outside the CDR3 filled from the reference TRBV7-3 and TRBJ2-7 genes, the complete variable region becomes GAGVSQTPSNKVTEKGKYVELRCDPISGHTALYWYRQSLGQGPEFLIYFQGTGAADDSGLPNDRFFAVRPEGSVSTLKIQRTERGDSAVYLCASSSSGGYEQYFGPGTRLTVT.